This T cell receptor beta chain was documented in a study of shared clonotypes between healthy human individuals. Only in-frame clones appear in the TCRdb table, and some are missing; sequencing was by immunoSEQ multiplex PCR. The repertoire holds about 490,000 clones, roughly 85% seen once, with around 12% in the top ten. Overall study findings and caveats: The diversity represented, both genetic and in exposure history, was limited by few donors.

The CDR3 is made up of 14 amino acids. V was shortened by 8 bases and J by 1 base, with 11 bases between the two germline ends. The V gene's germline CDR1 is PRHDT and CDR2 FYEKMQ (reference sequence). This clone was found a few times. Its antigen remains unknown. This TCR was sampled from a woman in her 40s in good health. Some clones in this sample may be carry-over from other donors' samples. The sample comprised PBMCs. V and J are TRBV13 and TRBJ2-2; D not certain. CDR3 in DNA: TGTGCCAGCTGGATTTATGGGAACACCGGGGAGCTGTTTTTT. Translating gives CASWIYGNTGELFF. The full variable domain, in which reference TRBV13 and TRBJ2-2 provide the parts outside the CDR3, is AAGVIQSPRHLIKEKRETATLKCYPIPRHDTVYWYQQGPGQDPQFLISFYEKMQSDKGSIPDRFSAQQFSDYHSELNMSSLELGDSALYFCASWIYGNTGELFFGEGSRLTVL.